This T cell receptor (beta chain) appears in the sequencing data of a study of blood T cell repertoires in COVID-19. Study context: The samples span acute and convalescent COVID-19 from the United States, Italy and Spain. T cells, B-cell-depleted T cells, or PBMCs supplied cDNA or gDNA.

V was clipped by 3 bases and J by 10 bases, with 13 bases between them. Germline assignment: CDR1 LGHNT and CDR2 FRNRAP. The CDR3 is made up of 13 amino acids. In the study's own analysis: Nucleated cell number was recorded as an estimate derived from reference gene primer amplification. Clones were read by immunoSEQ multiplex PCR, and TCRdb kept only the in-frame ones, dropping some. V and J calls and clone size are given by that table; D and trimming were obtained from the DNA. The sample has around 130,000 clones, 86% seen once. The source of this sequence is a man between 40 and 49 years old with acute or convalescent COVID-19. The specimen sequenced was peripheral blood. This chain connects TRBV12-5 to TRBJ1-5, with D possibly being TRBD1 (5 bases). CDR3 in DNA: TGTGCTAGTGGTTTTGGGGACTCCCACCCCCAGCATTTT. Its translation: CASGFGDSHPQHF.